Shown below are 22 T cell receptor beta chains from a single sample sequenced in a study of Ad26.COV2.S vaccination and SARS-CoV-2 variants. Measured with immunoSEQ multiplex PCR; TCRdb has only the in-frame clones, and not every one. The sample has about 330,000 clones, almost 90% seen once. Treatment in this sample: over 15 received Ad26.COV2.S at low or high dose, single or two shots; a few received placebo; per-sample allocation not given. Samples analyzed were those drawn on day 63 after the first vaccine or placebo injection. The input for sequencing was peripheral blood, taken in a trial of Ad26.COV2.S vaccine versus placebo. The receptors derive from a person between 18 and 60 years old who received the Ad26.COV2.S COVID-19 vaccine or a placebo.

The rearrangement links TRBV7-9 to TRBJ1-2, with 10 nucleotides matching TRBD1. CDR1 is SEHNR and CDR2 is FQNEAQ in the germline V gene (reference sequence). This CDR3 comprises 17 residues. Trimming took 3 bases from V and 8 from J; bases not matched to a gene: 15. The CDR3 loop reads CASSLLTGGSSAGGYTF. The CDR3 DNA sequence: TGTGCCAGCAGCTTGCTGACAGGGGGCTCGAGCGCTGGGGGCTACACCTTC.

The chain uses TRBV28 and TRBJ1-6, with D unclear. The CDR3 spans 12 residues. V was cut by 6 bases and J by 10 bases, with 10 bases left in between. Germline V gene sequence: CDR1 MDHEN, CDR2 SYDVKM. The DNA of the CDR3 is TGTGCCAGCAGCGGAGTAGGGTCACCCCTCCACTTT. Its translation: CASSGVGSPLHF.

This rearrangement joins TRBV18 to TRBJ1-6; possibly TRBD1 for D (5 bases). The V end was cut by 2 bases, the J end by 0 bases, with 14 bases between. The germline gives CDR1 KGHSH, CDR2 LQKENI. This CDR3 has 18 amino acids. CDR3 bases: TGTGCCAGCTCACCAGAAGACAGTCTGGGCTCCTATAATTCACCCCTCCACTTT. Protein product: CASSPEDSLGSYNSPLHF.

The chain carries TRBV7-9 and TRBJ2-2, with no clear D. V was pared by 6 bases and J by 3 bases, with 14 bases between. Germline loops: CDR1 SEHNR, CDR2 FQNEAQ (reference sequence). CDR3 length equals 15 residues. CDR3 nucleotides: TGTGCCAGCAGTGACGACCGGGCCTACACCGGGGAGCTGTTTTTT. Its translation: CASSDDRAYTGELFF.

V and J are TRBV19 and TRBJ2-1; D assignment may be TRBD1 or TRBD2 (5 bases each). The CDR3 sequence is 13 residues long. The V end lost 9 bases, the J end lost 9 bases, and 18 bases lay between the germline ends. Germline V CDR1 and CDR2: LNHDA, SQIVND (reference sequence). This CDR3 reads CASAGATRSEQFF. The CDR3 nucleotides read TGTGCCAGCGCCGGGGCCACTCGAAGTGAGCAGTTCTTC.

Turning to this clone: The sample holds other DNA sequences that translate to the same CDR3. The chain is built from TRBV2 and TRBJ2-1; D is possibly TRBD2 (7 bases). This CDR3 is 12 amino acids long. V was cut by 11 bases and J by 6 bases, with 14 bases left in between. The germline gives CDR1 SNHLY, CDR2 FYNNEI. The CDR3: CASRGGPNEQFF. DNA for the CDR3: TGTGCCTCGAGGGGGGGCCCCAATGAGCAGTTCTTC.

V gene TRBV9 combines with J gene TRBJ1-5, with 7 bases fitting TRBD1. V dropped 2 bases and J dropped 4; count of bases not matched to a gene: 9. CDR1 is SGDLS, CDR2 YYNGEE, per germline. The CDR3 runs 16 residues. CDR3: CASSVPGQRQNQPQHF. DNA for the CDR3: TGTGCCAGCAGCGTTCCGGGACAGCGTCAAAATCAGCCCCAGCATTTT.

The chain recombines TRBV7-6 with TRBJ2-2, with 7 nucleotides matching TRBD1. Germline values: CDR1 SGHVS, CDR2 FNYEAQ. The J segment lost 4 bases and the V segment lost 9 bases, leaving 11 bases of the junction unmatched. CDR3 length equals 15 residues. The CDR3 region has the DNA TGTGCCAGTATCAAAGGGACAGACTTCACCGGGGAGCTGTTTTTT. Amino acid sequence: CASIKGTDFTGELFF. Supplemented by reference TRBV7-6 and TRBJ2-2, the full variable domain reads GAGVSQSPRYKVTKRGQDVALRCDPISGHVSLYWYRQALGQGPEFLTYFNYEAQQDKSGLPNDRFSAERPEGSISTLTIQRTEQRDSAMYRCASIKGTDFTGELFFGEGSRLTVL.

This clone came up a few times. This rearrangement joins TRBV7-2 to TRBJ1-5; D is unclear. This CDR3 comprises 12 residues. V was clipped by 5 bases and J by 4 bases, with 6 bases between them. Germline CDR1 and CDR2: SGHTA and FQGNSA. The CDR3 nucleotides are TGTGCCAGCAGCCCTCTGAATCAGCCCCAGCATTTT. It translates to CASSPLNQPQHF.

The CDR3 loop is CASSHLSGGGREKLFF. For the CDR3, the DNA is TGTGCCAGCAGTCACCTCTCAGGGGGCGGTCGTGAAAAACTGTTTTTT. The chain couples TRBV27 to TRBJ1-4; 8 nucleotides match TRBD1. The length of the CDR3 is 16 residues. With 5 bases clipped from V and 7 bases from J, the junction kept 12 bases outside the gene matches. Germline lookup yields CDR1 MNHEY and CDR2 SMNVEV (reference sequence). Complete variable domain (other parts from reference TRBV27 and TRBJ1-4): EAQVTQNPRYLITVTGKKLTVTCSQNMNHEYMSWYRQDPGLGLRQIYYSMNVEVTDKGDVPEGYKVSRKEKRNFPLILESPSPNQTSLYFCASSHLSGGGREKLFFGSGTQLSVL.

This clone was seen a handful of times. The CDR3 sequence: CASSYPTGSYEQYF. In nucleotides, the CDR3 is TGTGCCAGCAGTTACCCGACAGGGAGCTACGAGCAGTACTTC. V usage is TRBV6-2 or TRBV6-3 and J usage is TRBJ2-7; 7 positions agree with TRBD1. Germline trimming cut 2 bases from V and 3 bases from J; bases unmatched to any gene: 4. The CDR3 length is 14 residues. Germline V gives CDR1 MNHEY, CDR2 SVGEGT.

The genes are TRBV19 and TRBJ2-3, with 9 bases that match TRBD1. V gave up 5 bases and J gave up 2 bases; unmatched junction bases: 5. The CDR3 spans 15 residues. Looked up from germline, CDR1 is LNHDA and CDR2 is SQIVND (reference sequence). The CDR3 spells CASSSTGGSTDTQYF. CDR3 DNA: TGTGCCAGTAGTTCGACAGGGGGTTCCACAGATACGCAGTATTTT. The full variable domain, its missing parts supplied by reference TRBV19 and TRBJ2-3, is DGGITQSPKYLFRKEGQNVTLSCEQNLNHDAMYWYRQDPGQGLRLIYYSQIVNDFQKGDIAEGYSVSREKKESFPLTVTSAQKNPTAFYLCASSSTGGSTDTQYFGPGTRLTVL.

The chain employs TRBV19 and TRBJ1-6; 10 bases fit TRBD1. This CDR3 region has 13 residues. Trimming removed 9 bases from V and 7 bases from J; junction bases left unmatched: 3. Looked up from germline, CDR1 is LNHDA and CDR2 is SQIVND (reference sequence). For the CDR3, the DNA is TGTGCCAGCCTGGACAGGGGGAATTCACCCCTCCACTTT. This sequence encodes CASLDRGNSPLHF.

The V call is TRBV18, the J call TRBJ2-6, with D possibly TRBD1 on 6 matching bases. The CDR3 sequence is 18 residues long. CDR1 and CDR2 from the germline V gene are KGHSH and LQKENI. V was clipped by 1 base and J by 0 bases, with 13 bases between them. CDR3 region: CASSPRDRPSSGANVLTF. CDR3 sequence (DNA): TGTGCCAGCTCACCACGAGACAGGCCGAGCTCTGGGGCCAACGTCCTGACTTTC.

J is TRBJ1-2 and V is TRBV7-8; a possible D gene is TRBD1 (6 bases). This CDR3 region has 14 residues. The germline gives CDR1 SGHVS, CDR2 FQNEAQ. Trimming shortened V by 4 bases and J by 1 base, and 10 bases separated the two germline ends. CDR3 sequence reads: CASSYRVFNYGYTF. DNA for the CDR3: TGTGCCAGCAGCTACAGGGTTTTTAACTATGGCTACACCTTC.

J is TRBJ1-1 and V is TRBV28; 8 nucleotides agree with TRBD1. Trimming cost V 6 bases and J 4 bases; bases outside gene matches: 4. Per germline, CDR1 MDHEN and CDR2 SYDVKM. CDR3 length: 13 residues. The CDR3 loop reads CASRRTGGTEAFF. The DNA of the CDR3 is TGTGCCAGCAGGAGAACAGGGGGCACTGAAGCTTTCTTT.

The chain employs TRBV5-5 and TRBJ1-2, with 11 bases that match TRBD1. Germline-derived CDR1 and CDR2 are SGHKS and YYEKEE (reference sequence). V was pared by 4 bases and J by 5 bases, with 4 bases of the junction left unmatched. The length of the CDR3 is 14 residues. The CDR3 loop reads CASSQGQGAYGYTF. In DNA, the CDR3 is TGTGCCAGCAGCCAAGGACAGGGGGCGTATGGCTACACCTTC.

The chain links TRBV7-2 to TRBJ1-4; D possibly corresponds to TRBD1 (6 bases). Germline assignment: CDR1 SGHTA and CDR2 FQGNSA. CDR3 length equals 13 residues. V lost 6 bases and J 7 bases, leaving 12 bases between the germline ends. The CDR3 DNA reads TGTGCCAGCAGATACGGACAGAGTGAAAAACTGTTTTTT. Protein product: CASRYGQSEKLFF.

The V and J genes are TRBV4-1 and TRBJ2-3, with D possibly called TRBD1 or TRBD2 (5 bases each). The CDR3 contains 15 residues. Trimming left V 1 base short and J 5 bases short, with 13 bases between. The germline V gene has CDR1 MGHRA and CDR2 YSYEKL. The CDR3 region has the DNA TGCGCCAGCAGCCAAGCAGGGCCCGGGATAGATACGCAGTATTTT. Its translation: CASSQAGPGIDTQYF.

The chain is built from TRBV25-1 and TRBJ2-1; 9 bases match TRBD1. Germline V gene data show CDR1 as MGHDK and CDR2 as SYGVNS. CDR3 length: 16 amino acids. The J segment lost 7 bases and the V segment lost 1 base, leaving 8 bases of the junction unmatched. CDR3 amino acids: CASSESPGTGKNEQFF. CDR3 DNA: TGTGCCAGCAGTGAATCCCCAGGGACAGGGAAAAATGAGCAGTTCTTC. Looking up the rest from reference TRBV25-1 and TRBJ2-1 gives the full variable domain: EADIYQTPRYLVIGTGKKITLECSQTMGHDKMYWYQQDPGMELHLIHYSYGVNSTEKGDLSSESTVSRIRTEHFPLTLESARPSHTSQYLCASSESPGTGKNEQFFGPGTRLTVL.

This clone was recorded once. V gene TRBV27 combines with J gene TRBJ1-5, with D tentatively TRBD1 (6 bases). The germline V gene encodes CDR1 MNHEY and CDR2 SMNVEV (reference sequence). Trimming cost V 5 bases and J 11 bases, with 19 bases left between them. This CDR3 has 14 amino acids. CDR3 coding DNA: TGTGCCAGCAGTCTCTTGGGGGCGGAGGGGACCCAGCATTTT. Its translation: CASSLLGAEGTQHF.

J is TRBJ2-5 and V is TRBV5-1, with a weak D call TRBD2 (5 bases). The germline V gene encodes CDR1 SGHRS and CDR2 YFSETQ. The V end lost 1 base, the J end lost 5 bases, and 15 bases lay between the germline ends. The CDR3 sequence is 15 residues long. CDR3 sequence reads: CASSLRGPHSETQYF. Written as DNA, the CDR3 is TGCGCCAGCAGCTTGCGAGGGCCCCACAGCGAGACCCAGTACTTC.